This T cell receptor beta chain was recorded in a study of human T cells and chemical hapten exposure. Study-wide results and caveats: The presence of alopecia in the donors means their immune response may differ from healthy people's.

The CDR3 is 12 amino acids. Between the trimmed V and J ends, which lost 2 bases and 4 bases, there was a span of 3 bases. From germline, CDR1 is MNHNY and CDR2 SVGAGI (reference sequence). Time point specified: patch test 2, 6 weeks after DPC sensitization. Treatment of the sample: therapeutic diphenylcyclopropenone sensitization with weekly scalp DPC. This clonotype was picked up many times. Its matching antigen is unknown. TCRdb re-derived calls from the RACE reads in MiXCR, one entry per CDR3 protein. Of over 100,000 distinct CDR3 sequences in the sample, roughly 9% were seen once. J is TRBJ1-3 and V is TRBV6-6, with D unresolved. This TCR was recovered from a woman between 40 and 55 years old with alopecia areata. Some clones in this sample may be carry-over from other donors' samples. Sequencing used whole blood, obtained in connection with sensitization to the hapten diphenylcyclopropenone (DPC). The CDR3: CASSYGGNTIYF. The CDR3 DNA reads TGTGCCAGCAGTTACGGCGGAAACACCATATATTTT.